A selection of T cell receptor beta chains follows, all from one sample in a study of regulatory T cells. The table came from immunoSEQ multiplex PCR; TCRdb's copy has only in-frame clones and leaves some out. The sample contains some 20,000 clones, roughly 93% of which appear only once. Sequencing input: CD8+ T cells sorted from blood. These receptors were taken from a child aged 2 to 10 with CD3G deficiency. Both conserved end residues are part of each CDR3. D genes are given only for firm matches.

d_call: .
cdr3_length: 13
v_call: TRBV7-8
j_call: TRBJ2-2
cdr3_aa: CASRGPLTGELFF
cdr3_nt: TGTGCCAGCCGTGGACCCCTTACCGGGGAGCTGTTTTTT

d_call: TRBD1
cdr3_length: 15
v_call: TRBV28
j_call: TRBJ1-2
cdr3_aa: CASSPGQGIVYGYTF
cdr3_nt: TGTGCCAGCAGTCCCGGACAGGGTATAGTTTATGGCTACACCTTC

d_call: TRBD2
cdr3_length: 15
v_call: TRBV27
j_call: TRBJ2-7
cdr3_aa: CASSPTSGRAYEQYF
cdr3_nt: TGTGCCAGCAGCCCGACTAGCGGGAGGGCCTACGAGCAGTACTTC

d_call: .
cdr3_length: 13
v_call: TRBV28
j_call: TRBJ2-7
cdr3_aa: CASSSRGSYEQYF
cdr3_nt: TGTGCCAGCAGTTCCCGGGGCTCCTACGAGCAGTACTTC

d_call: .
cdr3_length: 12
v_call: TRBV28
j_call: TRBJ2-7
cdr3_aa: CASSGLGYEQYF
cdr3_nt: TGTGCCAGCAGCGGCTTGGGGTACGAGCAGTACTTC

d_call: .
cdr3_length: 11
v_call: TRBV6-1
j_call: TRBJ2-7
cdr3_aa: CASSHSGEQYF
cdr3_nt: TGTGCCAGCAGCCACAGCGGCGAGCAGTACTTC

d_call: .
cdr3_length: 15
v_call: TRBV19
j_call: TRBJ2-1
cdr3_aa: CASSPTGHPYNEQFF
cdr3_nt: TGTGCCAGTAGCCCAACGGGACACCCCTACAATGAGCAGTTCTTC

d_call: TRBD2
cdr3_length: 16
v_call: TRBV6-1
j_call: TRBJ2-7
cdr3_aa: CASSELIAGGQGEQYF
cdr3_nt: TGTGCCAGCAGTGAATTGATAGCGGGAGGCCAAGGCGAGCAGTACTTC

d_call: .
cdr3_length: 16
v_call: TRBV6-5
j_call: TRBJ2-3
cdr3_aa: CASSYSTAVCTDTQYF
cdr3_nt: TGTGCCAGCAGTTACTCAACGGCGGTTTGCACAGATACGCAGTATTTT

d_call: .
cdr3_length: 13
v_call: TRBV14
j_call: TRBJ2-2
cdr3_aa: CASSKRASGELFF
cdr3_nt: TGTGCCAGCAGCAAAAGAGCCTCCGGGGAGCTGTTTTTT